The rows below give T cell receptor beta chains drawn from one sample of a study of T cell responses to AZD1222 COVID-19 vaccine. TCRdb's copy holds only in-frame clones and misses some; the assay was immunoSEQ multiplex PCR. The sample holds fewer than 120,000 clones, about 95% seen once. Sequences were derived from peripheral blood, sampled 28 days after the second AZD1222 dose. The receptors come from an adult who received the AZD1222 COVID-19 vaccine. The CDR3 runs from the conserved cysteine through the conserved F or W. The D gene is left open where the match is weak. Size is omitted from some rows. Given values are once, few, many or a class for expanded clones.

J | D | V | size | DNA | CDR3
TRBJ1-1 | - | TRBV12-3/TRBV12-4 | - | TGTGCCAGCCTAACTCTATCTGAAGCTTTCTTT | CASLTLSEAFF
TRBJ2-3 | - | TRBV5-1 | once | TGCGCCAGCAGCTTCTCTAGCGTCTTTGGGGATACGCAGTATTTT | CASSFSSVFGDTQYF
TRBJ1-5 | - | TRBV11-2 | - | TGTGCCAGCAGCCCAGGGGCTAGCAATCAGCCCCAGCATTTT | CASSPGASNQPQHF
TRBJ1-6 | - | TRBV10-3 | once | TGTGCCACCCAGTCGGGCGGTAGGAATTCACCCCTCCACTTT | CATQSGGRNSPLHF
TRBJ1-2 | - | TRBV7-9 | - | TGTGCCAGCAGCCCTTCGACGGGGACTGTTTATGGCTACACCTTC | CASSPSTGTVYGYTF
TRBJ1-6 | - | TRBV6-4 | - | TGTGCCAGCAGTGACCCTGCTAAAGTGGATAATTCACCCCTCCACTTT | CASSDPAKVDNSPLHF
TRBJ2-1 | TRBD2 | TRBV3-1/TRBV3-2 | - | TGTGCCAGCAGCCCCCCCTCGACTAGCGCGTACAATGAGCAGTTCTTC | CASSPPSTSAYNEQFF
TRBJ2-1 | TRBD2 | TRBV5-1 | - | TGCGCCAGCAGCTTGCCCACTAGCGGACCCTACAATGAGCAGTTCTTC | CASSLPTSGPYNEQFF
TRBJ2-5 | - | TRBV10-3 | - | TGTGCCACCTCGGAGGAGCAAGAGACCCAGTACTTC | CATSEEQETQYF
TRBJ1-2 | TRBD1 | TRBV7-2 | few | TGTGCCAGCAGCCCACAGGGGTTCGGGGGGGAAGGCTACACCTTC | CASSPQGFGGEGYTF
TRBJ1-3 | - | TRBV7-2 | - | TGTGCCAGCAGTCTCCACGAGGGTAATAGAAACACCATATATTTT | CASSLHEGNRNTIYF
TRBJ1-3 | - | TRBV19 | - | TGTGCCGTCCACTCTGGAAACACCATATATTTT | CAVHSGNTIYF
TRBJ1-4 | - | TRBV4-1 | - | TGCGCCAGCAGCCAACCTGGAGGGGAGGCAAAACTGTTTTTT | CASSQPGGEAKLFF
TRBJ1-2 | - | TRBV5-1 | - | TGCGCCAGCAGCTTGGTGGGAGCGGAACTGACTGGCTACACCTTC | CASSLVGAELTGYTF
TRBJ1-5 | - | TRBV30 | - | TGTGCCTGGAGTGGGCAGGGAAGTCAGCCCCAGCATTTT | CAWSGQGSQPQHF
TRBJ2-1 | TRBD2 | TRBV27 | once | TGTGCCAGCAGGGCCAACCCATCGGGACTATATTTTACTGAGCAGTTCTTC | CASRANPSGLYFTEQFF
TRBJ1-5 | TRBD1 | TRBV6-1 | - | TGTGCCAGCAGTGGCCGATCTCTTGACCGGGACAGATACAATCAGCCCCAGCATTTT | CASSGRSLDRDRYNQPQHF
TRBJ1-2 | TRBD1 | TRBV10-3 | - | TGTGCCATCTCCTGGGGACAGGCCGAAGCTAACTATGGCTACACCTTC | CAISWGQAEANYGYTF
TRBJ2-2 | - | TRBV5-1 | - | TGCGCCAGCAGCCCCGCTCTTGGGGGGCCGGCCGGGGAGCTGTTTTTT | CASSPALGGPAGELFF
TRBJ1-2 | - | TRBV5-1 | - | TGCGCCAGCAGCTTGGAAGGAGGGCTTAGCTATGGCTACACCTTC | CASSLEGGLSYGYTF
TRBJ1-4 | - | TRBV7-9 | - | TGTGCCAGCAGCTCGGGACCGGGGGCGGCTAATGAAAAACTGTTTTTT | CASSSGPGAANEKLFF
TRBJ1-3 | - | TRBV5-5 | - | TGTGCCAGCAGCCTGCAACCGGGGTTAGGAAACACCATATATTTT | CASSLQPGLGNTIYF
TRBJ1-4 | - | TRBV2 | - | TGTGCCAGCAGTTTACAGGGAGTCAGGAATGAAAAACTGTTTTTT | CASSLQGVRNEKLFF
TRBJ2-7 | - | TRBV11-2 | - | TGTGCCAGCAGCTTAGTTTTGGGGCAGGGACACTACGAGCAGTACTTC | CASSLVLGQGHYEQYF
TRBJ1-2 | TRBD1 | TRBV19 | - | TGTGCCAGTAGTGGCCGGGACAGGGTTTATGCGGCTAACTATGGCTACACCTTC | CASSGRDRVYAANYGYTF
TRBJ2-1 | TRBD1 | TRBV2 | - | TGTGCCAGCAAGGGACAGGTATACAATGAGCAGTTCTTC | CASKGQVYNEQFF
TRBJ1-4 | - | TRBV20-1 | once | TGCAGTGCGACAGAGGGTGAAAAACTGTTTTTT | CSATEGEKLFF
TRBJ1-2 | TRBD1 | TRBV7-9 | - | TGTGCCAGCAGCTTAAATCAGGGGGCGAATGGCTACACCTTC | CASSLNQGANGYTF
TRBJ1-1 | TRBD1 | TRBV6-1 | - | TGTGCCAGCAGTGACGGACAGGGCACAAACACTGAAGCTTTCTTT | CASSDGQGTNTEAFF
TRBJ1-4 | TRBD1 | TRBV11-2 | - | TGTGCCAGCAGCCAGCCGGGACAGGCAAATGAAAAACTGTTTTTT | CASSQPGQANEKLFF
TRBJ2-5 | - | TRBV3-1/TRBV3-2 | - | TGTGCCAGCAGCCAAGTTACTATAGAGACCCAGTACTTC | CASSQVTIETQYF
TRBJ1-1 | - | TRBV3-1/TRBV3-2 | - | TGTGCCAGCAGCCAAGGTGCGAGCGACAGCAAAGCTTTCTTT | CASSQGASDSKAFF
TRBJ1-6 | - | TRBV3-1/TRBV3-2 | - | TGTGCCAGCAGCCAAGACTCGGGGAACAATTCACCCCTCCACTTT | CASSQDSGNNSPLHF
TRBJ2-3 | TRBD2 | TRBV5-1 | - | TGCGCCAGCAGCTTGGCCAAGGTCCGGGGGGGCACAGATACGCAGTATTTT | CASSLAKVRGGTDTQYF
TRBJ2-7 | - | TRBV27 | - | TGTGCCAGCAGTTTATATACGGGCTACTACGAGCAGTACTTC | CASSLYTGYYEQYF
TRBJ1-3 | - | TRBV18 | - | TGTGCCAGCTCACCAGTTGGAGACTCTGGAAACACCATATATTTT | CASSPVGDSGNTIYF
TRBJ1-1 | - | TRBV29-1 | - | TGCAGCGTTAGTCGTGGGGGATTATCGAACACTGAAGCTTTCTTT | CSVSRGGLSNTEAFF
TRBJ1-2 | - | TRBV18 | - | TGTGCCAGCTCACCTCCGGCAAGGGACGGCTACACCTTC | CASSPPARDGYTF
TRBJ1-1 | TRBD1 | TRBV7-9 | - | TGTGCCAGCAGCTTAGCGGGGACAGGGGGGCATAAAGCTTTCTTT | CASSLAGTGGHKAFF
TRBJ1-2 | - | TRBV6-2/TRBV6-3 | - | TGTGCCAGCAGTTACGGGAGGGGGAGATATGGCTACACCTTC | CASSYGRGRYGYTF
TRBJ1-1 | TRBD1 | TRBV10-1 | - | TGCGCCAGCAGTGGTCCTTCGACAGGGGCGGGAACTGAAGCTTTCTTT | CASSGPSTGAGTEAFF
TRBJ1-3 | - | TRBV6-5 | - | TGTGCCAGCAGCCACGACAGGACCGGAAACACCATATATTTT | CASSHDRTGNTIYF
TRBJ2-1 | - | TRBV18 | - | TGTGCCAGCTCACCGAACTCCAGGGGAAGGAATGAGCAGTTCTTC | CASSPNSRGRNEQFF
TRBJ1-1 | TRBD1 | TRBV7-9 | - | TGTGCCAGCAGCGAAGCCGGGACAGGGCACACTGAAGCTTTCTTT | CASSEAGTGHTEAFF
TRBJ2-3 | - | TRBV5-5 | few | TGTGCCAGCAGCTTGGGACGACCGGGCTCGGATACGCAGTATTTT | CASSLGRPGSDTQYF
TRBJ2-3 | TRBD2 | TRBV9 | once | TGTGCCAGCAGAGCGGGGGGCACAGATACGCAGTATTTT | CASRAGGTDTQYF
TRBJ2-6 | - | TRBV6-5 | - | TGTGCCAGCAGAACTGGGGGGTCTGGGGCCAACGTCCTGACTTTC | CASRTGGSGANVLTF
TRBJ2-7 | - | TRBV14 | - | TGTGCCAGCAGCCCTCTTAGGGGGGGGGTGAGCTACGAGCAGTACTTC | CASSPLRGGVSYEQYF
TRBJ2-1 | - | TRBV5-4 | - | TGTGCCAGCAGCTTGTTTACTGGGATTAGCTCCTACAATGAGCAGTTCTTC | CASSLFTGISSYNEQFF
TRBJ1-1 | TRBD1 | TRBV6-5 | - | TGTGCCAGCAGGAGGACAGGGGATACTGAAGCTTTCTTT | CASRRTGDTEAFF
TRBJ2-7 | - | TRBV5-5 | - | TGTGCCAGCAGCTTTTCACTCTACGAGCAGTACTTC | CASSFSLYEQYF
TRBJ1-1 | - | TRBV5-1 | once | TGCGCCAGCAGCCGGGGGAACACTGAAGCTTTCTTT | CASSRGNTEAFF
TRBJ1-2 | - | TRBV3-1/TRBV3-2 | few | TGTGCCAGCAGCCAGGGGAACTATGGCTACACCTTC | CASSQGNYGYTF
TRBJ1-3 | - | TRBV19 | - | TGTGCCGCCCACTCCTTGTCAAGTTCGGGAAACACCATATATTTT | CAAHSLSSSGNTIYF
TRBJ1-1 | - | TRBV19 | - | TGTGCCAGTATTCCCGGGGGCCGGAGGAGCACTGAAGCTTTCTTT | CASIPGGRRSTEAFF
TRBJ2-1 | - | TRBV7-6 | - | TGTGCCAGCAGCCCCATCCGGGATTCCTACAATGAGCAGTTCTTC | CASSPIRDSYNEQFF
TRBJ2-2 | - | TRBV3-1/TRBV3-2 | - | TGTGCCAGCAGCCAAGGACTAACCCTCACCGGGGAGCTGTTTTTT | CASSQGLTLTGELFF
TRBJ1-2 | - | TRBV2 | once | TGTGCCAGCAGGAAGGGAGGGGCTTTTAACTATGGCTACACCTTC | CASRKGGAFNYGYTF
TRBJ1-4 | - | TRBV10-2 | once | TGTGCCAGCAGTGAGTCTGGGTTGGGTGAAAAACTGTTTTTT | CASSESGLGEKLFF